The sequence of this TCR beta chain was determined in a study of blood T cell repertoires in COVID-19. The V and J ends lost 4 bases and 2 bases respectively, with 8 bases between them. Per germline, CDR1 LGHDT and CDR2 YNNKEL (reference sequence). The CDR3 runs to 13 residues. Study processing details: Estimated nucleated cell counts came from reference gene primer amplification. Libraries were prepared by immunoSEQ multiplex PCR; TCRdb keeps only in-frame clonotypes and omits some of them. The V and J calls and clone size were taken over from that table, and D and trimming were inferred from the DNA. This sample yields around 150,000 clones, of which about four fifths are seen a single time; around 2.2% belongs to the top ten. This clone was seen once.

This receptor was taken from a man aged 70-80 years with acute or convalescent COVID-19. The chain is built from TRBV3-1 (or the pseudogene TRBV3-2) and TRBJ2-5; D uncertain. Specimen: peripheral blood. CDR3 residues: CASSPREQETQYF. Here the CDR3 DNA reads TGTGCCAGCAGCCCCCGAGAGCAAGAGACCCAGTACTTC.